This entry is about one T cell receptor beta chain. Its specific antigen is unknown. No base-level quality is on record; no much larger clone is a single base apart. To prepare the library, the immunoSEQ multiplex PCR assay was applied. TCRdb obtained this table from immuneACCESS and retained in-frame rearrangements with V and J assigned. These tables miss some clones; where compared with another copy, unresolved V genes account for less than half of the shortfall, and the remainder is unexplained. This sample gives roughly 80,000 clones in total; roughly 94% of them show up just once. The ten largest clones take up 0.38% of the sample. The junction shows trimming of 6 bases on V and 2 bases on J, plus 10 bases between the germline ends. Via the germline V gene, CDR1 is SNHLY and CDR2 FYNNEI. Including cysteine and phenylalanine, the CDR3 has 13 amino acids. Only the CDR3 DNA stays, 39 bases, in frame from base 1.

The data stem from a study of technical replicates of blood from a handful of donors (dated 2017 in TCRdb). Sequences were obtained from T cells isolated from PBMCs. The TCR originated in a human donor in good health. The V and J segments used are TRBV2 and TRBJ1-2, with a tentative D gene TRBD1 over 6 matching bases. For the CDR3, the sequence is CASRVDRNYGYTF. The base sequence is TGTGCCAGCAGAGTGGACAGAAACTATGGCTACACCTTC.